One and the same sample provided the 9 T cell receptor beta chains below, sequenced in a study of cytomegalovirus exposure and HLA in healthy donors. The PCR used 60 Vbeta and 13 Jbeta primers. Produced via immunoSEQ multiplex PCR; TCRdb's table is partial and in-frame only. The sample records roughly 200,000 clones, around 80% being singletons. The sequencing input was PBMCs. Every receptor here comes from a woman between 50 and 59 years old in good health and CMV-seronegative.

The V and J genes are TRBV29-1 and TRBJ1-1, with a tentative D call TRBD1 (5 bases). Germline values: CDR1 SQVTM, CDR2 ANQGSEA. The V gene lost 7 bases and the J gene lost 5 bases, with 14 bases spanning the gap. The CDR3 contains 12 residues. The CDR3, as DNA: TGCAGCGGACTTCTCGGGGGGACTGAAGCTTTCTTT. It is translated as CSGLLGGTEAFF.

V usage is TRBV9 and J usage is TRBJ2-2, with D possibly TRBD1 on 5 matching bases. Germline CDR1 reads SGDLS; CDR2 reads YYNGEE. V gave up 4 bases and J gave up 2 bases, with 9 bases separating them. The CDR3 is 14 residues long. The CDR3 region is CASSLQGNTGELFF. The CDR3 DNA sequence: TGTGCCAGCAGCCTCCAGGGAAACACCGGGGAGCTGTTTTTT.

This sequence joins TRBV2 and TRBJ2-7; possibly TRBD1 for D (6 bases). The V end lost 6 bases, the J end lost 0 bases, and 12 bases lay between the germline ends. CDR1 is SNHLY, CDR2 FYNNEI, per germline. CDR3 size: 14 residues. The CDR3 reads CASRTGSLSYEQYF. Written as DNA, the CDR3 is TGTGCCAGCAGGACAGGATCACTCTCCTACGAGCAGTACTTC.

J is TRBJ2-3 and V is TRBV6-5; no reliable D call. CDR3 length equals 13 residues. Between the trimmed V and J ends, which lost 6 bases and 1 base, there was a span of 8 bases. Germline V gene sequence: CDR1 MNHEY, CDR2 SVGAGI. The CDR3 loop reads CASRLFRTDTQYF. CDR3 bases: TGTGCCAGCAGACTATTTCGCACAGATACGCAGTATTTT.

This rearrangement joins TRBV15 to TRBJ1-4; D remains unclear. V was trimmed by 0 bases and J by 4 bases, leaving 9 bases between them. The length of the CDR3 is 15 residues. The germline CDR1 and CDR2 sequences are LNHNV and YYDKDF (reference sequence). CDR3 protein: CATSRDPGINEKLFF. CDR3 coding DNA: TGTGCCACCAGCAGAGATCCGGGGATTAATGAAAAACTGTTTTTT.

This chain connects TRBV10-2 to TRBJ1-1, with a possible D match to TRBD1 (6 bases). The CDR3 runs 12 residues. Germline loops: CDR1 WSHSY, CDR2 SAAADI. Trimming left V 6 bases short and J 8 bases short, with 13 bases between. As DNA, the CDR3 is TGCGCCAGCAGGACCAGACAGGCCGAAGCTTTCTTT. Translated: CASRTRQAEAFF.

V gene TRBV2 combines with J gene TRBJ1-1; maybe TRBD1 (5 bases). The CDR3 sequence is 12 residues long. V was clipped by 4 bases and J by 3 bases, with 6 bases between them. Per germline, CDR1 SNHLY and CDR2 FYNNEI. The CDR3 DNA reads TGTGCCAGCAGTGCACAGGACACTGAAGCTTTCTTT. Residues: CASSAQDTEAFF. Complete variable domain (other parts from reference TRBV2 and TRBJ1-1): EPEVTQTPSHQVTQMGQEVILRCVPISNHLYFYWYRQILGQKVEFLVSFYNNEISEKSEIFDDQFSVERPDGSNFTLKIRSTKLEDSAMYFCASSAQDTEAFFGQGTRLTVV.

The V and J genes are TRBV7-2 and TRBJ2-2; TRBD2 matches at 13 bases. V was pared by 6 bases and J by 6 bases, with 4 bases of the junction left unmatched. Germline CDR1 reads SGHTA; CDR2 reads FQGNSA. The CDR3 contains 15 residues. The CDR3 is CASRPLAGGPGELFF. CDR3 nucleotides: TGTGCCAGCAGACCACTAGCGGGAGGGCCCGGGGAGCTGTTTTTT.

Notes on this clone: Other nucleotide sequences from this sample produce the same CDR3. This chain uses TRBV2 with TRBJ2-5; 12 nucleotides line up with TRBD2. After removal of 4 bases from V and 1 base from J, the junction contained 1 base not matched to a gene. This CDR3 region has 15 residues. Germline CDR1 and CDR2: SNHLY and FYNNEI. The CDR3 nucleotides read TGTGCCAGCAGTGGGGGACTAGCGGGCCAAGAGACCCAGTACTTC. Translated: CASSGGLAGQETQYF.